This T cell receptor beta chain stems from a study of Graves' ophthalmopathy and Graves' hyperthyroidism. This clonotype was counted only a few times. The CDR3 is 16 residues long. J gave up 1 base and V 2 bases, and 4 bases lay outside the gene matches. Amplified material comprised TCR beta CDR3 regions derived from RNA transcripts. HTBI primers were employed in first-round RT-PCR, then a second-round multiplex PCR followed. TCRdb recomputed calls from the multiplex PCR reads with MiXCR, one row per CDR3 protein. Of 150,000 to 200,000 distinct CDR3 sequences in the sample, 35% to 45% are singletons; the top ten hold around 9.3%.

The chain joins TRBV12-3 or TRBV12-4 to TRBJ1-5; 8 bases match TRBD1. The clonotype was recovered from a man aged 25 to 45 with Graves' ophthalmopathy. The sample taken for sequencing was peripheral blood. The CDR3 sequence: CASSLSAGGSNQPQHF. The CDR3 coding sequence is TGTGCCAGCAGTTTATCCGCAGGGGGCAGCAATCAGCCCCAGCATTTT.